Sequencing of this TCR beta chain was carried out in a study of beta chain features in type 1 diabetes. Regarding the study as a whole: Any HLA type influence on TCRB rearrangement was left unresolved here. Type 1 diabetes patients had VDJ junctions that carried fewer insertions and more deletions.

Reverse transcribing all isolated RNA meant expressed TCRB transcripts were sequenced. For naive, central memory and regulatory T cell samples, reads averaged approximately 3.6 million. TCRdb's table, derived via immunoSEQ multiplex PCR, lists solely in-frame clones and lacks some. In the table there are 130,000 to 150,000 clones, about 10% of which are singletons. Without exception, sorted populations had purity beyond 95%. Notes on this clone: The antigen is not known.

This CDR3 spans 12 amino acids. Germline V lookup: CDR1 SGHTA, CDR2 FQGTGA. Trimming left V 4 bases short and J 6 bases short, with 7 bases between. This TCR came from a man aged 18 to 35 in good health. The rearrangement links TRBV7-3 to TRBJ2-1; D perhaps matches TRBD1 (5 bases). The sequenced sample was naive CD4+ T cells from blood. This CDR3 is CASSSQGNEQFF. The CDR3 DNA reads as TGTGCCAGCAGCTCCCAGGGCAATGAGCAGTTCTTC.